Following are 5 T cell receptor beta chains from one sample sequenced in a study of T cell responses to AZD1222 COVID-19 vaccine. Using immunoSEQ multiplex PCR, the repertoire was profiled, and TCRdb retains in-frame clones only, with some absent. The top ten hold over 0.95% of the sample, which has 200,000 or so clones, approximately 93% seen once. Sample: peripheral blood, taken 28 days after the second AZD1222 dose. These receptors all come from an adult who received the AZD1222 COVID-19 vaccine.

This chain connects TRBV24-1 to TRBJ2-7; possibly TRBD1 for D (6 bases). The CDR3 contains 13 residues. The V gene lost 7 bases and the J gene lost 4 bases, with 13 bases spanning the gap. Germline loops: CDR1 KGHDR, CDR2 SFDVKD. The CDR3, as DNA: TGTGCCACCAGCCTCGGGACAAGATACGAGCAGTACTTC. This encodes CATSLGTRYEQYF.

The chain couples TRBV29-1 to TRBJ2-1; 10 bases map to TRBD2. CDR3 length: 18 amino acids. Germline CDR1 reads SQVTM; CDR2 reads ANQGSEA. With 1 base clipped from V and 2 bases from J, the junction kept 11 bases outside the gene matches. As DNA, the CDR3 is TGCAGCGTTGAAGGTCTGGGGCTAGCGGGGGAAACCTACAATGAGCAGTTCTTC. Its protein is CSVEGLGLAGETYNEQFF.

This chain uses TRBV6-1 with TRBJ1-2; D gene unclear. Germline-derived CDR1 and CDR2 are MNHNS and SASEGT. This CDR3 contains 15 residues. The ends were cut back, 0 bases at V and 1 base at J, with 9 bases in the middle. CDR3 DNA: TGTGCCAGCAGTGAAGCGCCCGGGAGTAACTATGGCTACACCTTC. This translates into CASSEAPGSNYGYTF.

The V call is TRBV6-5, the J call TRBJ1-5; no firm D call. Germline CDR1 MNHEY, CDR2 SVGAGI. The V and J ends lost 8 bases and 4 bases respectively, with 9 bases between them. The CDR3 totals 12 residues. In DNA, the CDR3 is TGTGCCAGCCAACGGGCAAATCAGCCCCAGCATTTT. Protein sequence: CASQRANQPQHF.

The V and J genes are TRBV15 and TRBJ1-3; maybe TRBD1 (6 bases). Germline CDR1 LNHNV, CDR2 YYDKDF (reference sequence). Trimming removed 0 bases at V and 2 bases at J, with 11 bases between. This CDR3 is built from 16 residues. The DNA for the CDR3 is TGTGCCACCAGCAGAGATCGTCAGGGGCCTGGAAACACCATATATTTT. Translated: CATSRDRQGPGNTIYF. Drawing the rest from reference TRBV15 and TRBJ1-3, the complete variable domain is DAMVIQNPRYQVTQFGKPVTLSCSQTLNHNVMYWYQQKSSQAPKLLFHYYDKDFNNEADTPDNFQSRRPNTSFCFLDIRSPGLGDTAMYLCATSRDRQGPGNTIYFGEGSWLTVV.